This section outlines one TCR beta chain sequence together with its context. What antigen it recognizes has not been identified. The junction differs from germline at one of its ends, possibly a read error. From cysteine to phenylalanine, the CDR3 is 15 amino acids long. Kept here is only the CDR3 DNA, which spans 45 bases and is read in frame from base 1. The data were taken from a study of T-cell reconstitution after alpha-beta-depleted transplantation in children (TCRdb year 2016). In terms of the full investigation: Using TCR repertoire profiling, the study followed T-cell immune reconstitution in a quantitative way in children after TCRalphabeta/CD19-depleted allogeneic hematopoietic cell transplantation.

Receptors were amplified or captured by PCR. Data came from an Illumina HiSeq 2500. TCR libraries were prepared with molecular barcoding, using unique molecular identifiers to normalize TCRbeta repertoire quantification. TCRdb took the public reads, trimmed them with fastp at Q25, ran MiXCR for clone calling and kept in-frame beta chains. All rows with the same CDR3 protein become a single entry with the most common DNA and genes. The sample has nearly 550,000 distinct CDR3 sequences on record, about 16% of them singletons. Less than 4% of the sample is held by the ten biggest clonotypes. The V and J segments used are TRBV12-3 or TRBV12-4 and TRBJ2-7; no D gene call is confident. The sequences come from PBMCs from the stem cell graft donor, collected from the stem cell graft. The sequence came from a human donor who donated a stem cell graft to a child with acute lymphoblastic leukemia. CDR3 protein: CASSPGGSGVYDQYF. The base sequence is TGTGCCAGCAGTCCCGGTGGTTCCGGAGTATACGACCAGTACTTC.